The next 6 T cell receptor beta chains were all read from a single sample in a study of T cells in Graves' hyperthyroidism and ophthalmopathy (dated by TCRdb to about 2019). The protocol used for the library was multiplex PCR. The reads were generated on an Illumina HiSeq 2000. Amplification of TCR beta CDR3 regions was carried out from RNA transcripts. The first round of RT-PCR for the TCR CDR3 was performed with the HTBI primer set and the Qiagen OneStep RT-PCR kit. Starting from the raw public reads, TCRdb applied fastp trimming at Q25, assembled clones with MiXCR and retained in-frame beta chains. Each entry is one CDR3 protein sequence, shown with its most common DNA and genes. Recorded for this sample are under 500,000 distinct CDR3 sequences; more than 13% of them occurred a single time. The biggest ten clones account for around 28% of the sample. Sequencing was carried out using blood. Source of these receptors: a man in his fifties with Graves' ophthalmopathy.

This clonotype was recorded many times. The rearrangement joins TRBV5-5 to TRBJ2-3, with 7 bases fitting TRBD1. CDR3 length equals 13 residues. Trimming removed 2 bases from V and 9 bases from J; junction bases left unmatched: 6. Germline lookup yields CDR1 SGHKS and CDR2 YYEKEE (reference sequence). CDR3 sequence: CASSLTGEGTQYF. The CDR3 DNA reads as TGTGCCAGCAGCTTAACAGGGGAAGGAACGCAGTATTTT.

This chain links TRBV24-1 with TRBJ2-5; maybe TRBD2 (6 bases). Between the trimmed V and J ends, which lost 3 bases and 4 bases, there was a span of 11 bases. The CDR3 length is 14 residues. CDR1 and CDR2 (germline): KGHDR, SFDVKD. CDR3 sequence: CATSDASVGETQYF. CDR3 coding DNA: TGTGCCACCAGTGATGCTAGCGTGGGAGAGACCCAGTACTTC.

This clonotype was detected ten times or more. The CDR3 sequence is CASQLSANTEAFF. The DNA for the CDR3 is TGTGCCAGTCAGTTGAGCGCGAACACTGAAGCTTTCTTT. The chain recombines TRBV2 with TRBJ1-1; D not resolved. Trimming shortened V by 9 bases and J by 1 base, and 12 bases separated the two germline ends. This CDR3 has 13 residues. The germline V gene encodes CDR1 SNHLY and CDR2 FYNNEI.

At least ten counts were recorded for this clonotype. At one of its ends the junction is not consistent with the germline gene, which may arise from a read error. This chain links TRBV20-1 with TRBJ2-1; 8 positions agree with TRBD2. Germline-derived CDR1 and CDR2 are DFQATT and SNEGSKA (reference sequence). The CDR3 length is 17 residues. The CDR3 sequence is CSAGDLLAGSSYNEQFF. The CDR3 DNA sequence: TGCAGTGCTGGAGATTTATTAGCGGGAAGCTCCTACAATGAGCAGTTCTTC.

There are many counts of this clonotype. This chain links TRBV12-5 with TRBJ1-1; 7 nucleotides match TRBD1. Germline lookup yields CDR1 LGHNT and CDR2 FRNRAP. Trimming cost V 6 bases and J 3 bases; bases outside gene matches: 1. The CDR3 totals 12 residues. The CDR3: CASGQGDTEAFF. The CDR3 region has the DNA TGTGCTAGTGGCCAGGGGGACACTGAAGCTTTCTTT.

This clonotype was counted at least ten times. This sequence joins TRBV29-1 and TRBJ1-2, with D possibly matching TRBD1 (6 bases). Germline V gene data show CDR1 as SQVTM and CDR2 as ANQGSEA. CDR3 length equals 13 residues. V lost 1 base to trimming and J lost 5 bases, with 11 bases between them. DNA for the CDR3: TGCAGCGTTGAAGGTCAGGGGATGTATGGCTACACCTTC. It codes for CSVEGQGMYGYTF.